This T cell receptor beta chain came from a study of siplizumab effects on memory and regulatory T cells. Per-sample assaying covered about 10^5 TCR templates. Sequenced by immunoSEQ multiplex PCR; TCRdb stores in-frame clones only, minus some. The sample has tens of thousands of clones, around 78% seen once. Germline CDR1 is LNHDA and CDR2 is SQIVND (reference sequence). CDR3 length: 14 residues. Trimming cost V 4 bases and J 1 base, with 11 bases left between them. This clone was recorded a few times. Its antigen remains unknown. Whole-study findings and limits: Naive T cells apparently outstripped memory cells in diversity and seemed major alloresponse contributors. The alloreactive clones that mapped to unstimulated subsets made up only a minor fraction. Under siplizumab, alloreactive sequences traced to unstimulated CD4+ memory cells were significantly reduced.

The source material was memory CD4+ T cells sorted from blood. This chain connects TRBV19 to TRBJ2-7, with D possibly TRBD2 on 5 matching bases. This receptor was identified in a human donor in good health. CDR3 in amino acids: CASSNPGGSYEQYF. CDR3 nucleotide sequence: TGTGCCAGTAGTAACCCGGGCGGGTCCTACGAGCAGTACTTC.